This entry is about one TCR beta chain. The CDR3 covers 16 residues. V was trimmed by 7 bases and J by 0 bases, leaving 16 bases between them. CDR1 and CDR2 from the germline V gene are LNHDA and SQIVND (reference sequence). In patients chosen for sequencing, flow cytometry had shown CD8+CD57+ cell expansion. CDR3 and TCR beta VDJ profiling relied on genomic DNA as the template. TCRdb re-called the reads through MiXCR, storing one row per CDR3 protein. This sample yields 250,000 to 300,000 distinct CDR3 sequences, of which approximately 60% are seen a single time; around 1.2% belongs to the top ten. The sample belongs to a study of CD8+CD57+ T cells in acquired aplastic anemia.

What was sequenced was sorted CD4+, CD8+, or CD8+CD57+ T cells (not recorded which) from PBMCs. The receptor comes from a human donor with aplastic anemia. The V gene is TRBV19, the J gene TRBJ1-5; D remains unclear. The CDR3 is CASKPGSVDSNQPQHF. The CDR3 DNA follows: TGTGCCAGTAAACCCGGCAGCGTAGATAGCAATCAGCCCCAGCATTTT.